This TCR beta chain stems from a study of radiotherapy plus CTLA-4 blockade in lung cancer. Study-level background: Objective responses were observed in around 17% of patients, and disease control was achieved by approximately 34%. Regarding the study as a whole: In blood, TCR clones derived from the tumor expanded after radiotherapy plus ipilimumab. Reports state that early shifts in blood T cell clones, with interferon-beta, best predicted response.

Focal radiation was given together with CTLA-4 blockade (ipilimumab) to patients with chemo-refractory metastatic non-small-cell lung cancer. Assay: immunoSEQ multiplex PCR; the TCRdb copy retains only in-frame clones and omits some. The sample comprises under 50,000 clones, just under 80% of which are singletons, and less than 25% rests with the top ten. As concerns this clone: Antigen unknown.

CDR3 length: 13 amino acids. Germline CDR1 and CDR2: MNHEY and SVGAGI. V was clipped by 5 bases and J by 8 bases; unmatched bases: 5. The V gene is TRBV6-5, the J gene TRBJ2-3, with 9 bases that match TRBD2. The receptor's source is a human donor with non-small cell lung cancer that progressed on radiotherapy plus ipilimumab. The material sequenced was peripheral blood, taken from a patient treated with radiotherapy plus ipilimumab. CDR3 sequence: CASSRGLASTQYF. The CDR3 region has the DNA TGTGCCAGCAGTCGAGGACTAGCGTCTACGCAGTATTTT.